This entry describes one TCR beta chain. Its antigen remains undetermined. One base away there is no much larger clone; base qualities are not given. The sample belongs to a study of shared clonotypes between healthy human individuals (dated by TCRdb to the early 2020s). A note on the overall study: Three men and two women, aged 18 to 49 years, made up the cohort. For each donor, CD4 naive and CD4 memory were each given three plates, CD8 naive was given two plates, and CD8 memory was given one plate. The study deeply sequenced blood TCR repertoires of about five healthy adults to estimate repertoire size and the extent of clonotype sharing between individuals. Libraries were prepared and TCR repertoires were sequenced by different laboratories using diverse techniques, in order to increase sequencing depth and limit assay-specific biases. Each donor's leukapheresis produced roughly between roughly 0.85 and 10 billion PBMCs.

The donors were healthy, HIV-negative adults with no recently reported acute infections or vaccinations. All donors were Caucasian adults living in Nashville, Tennessee, USA. Magnetic negative selection was used to enrich CD4+ T cells, after which naive cells were positively selected on CD45RA and the negative fraction became the memory subset. Blood was collected by leukapheresis, and PBMCs were isolated by Ficoll-Histopaque density gradient centrifugation and then cryopreserved in liquid nitrogen vapor phase. Purity and quantity of every magnetically sorted T cell population were checked by analytical flow cytometry. Genomic DNA was isolated from each sorted fraction and quantified by UV absorbance on a Nanodrop 2000c. On the study overall, not on this receptor specifically: The genetic and exposure-history diversity represented was limited by the small number of donors. Even with the large sequencing depth, rarefaction of the sorted-subset datasets indicated that sequencing was incomplete. Based on pairwise subsampling, the degree of clonotype sharing among donors was expected to be affected by sequencing depth. Higher generation probabilities were observed for clonotypes shared by all four sorted-subset donors than for non-shared clonotypes. Sampling was limited to blood, and TCR repertoires in tissue likely differ from TCR repertoires in blood. Estimated clonotype richness was generally larger for naive than for memory subsets. About 4.5% of naive CD4, 3.5% of naive CD8, 2.3% of memory CD4, and less than 0.45% of memory CD8 clonotypes were shared across several donors.

TCR CDR3 regions were amplified from genomic DNA by multiplex PCR using the deep immunoSEQ assay. Extracted genomic DNA from each cell subset was spread evenly across all wells of several immunoSEQ 96-well plates, with each plate serving as a replicate. For sorted subsets, roughly 200 ng genomic DNA, equal to 25,000 to 35,000 T cell genomes, was loaded into each replicate PCR. Purified libraries were quantified with a Qubit 3.0 fluorometer, sized on a Bioanalyzer 2100, and re-quantified with the KAPA Library Quantification kit. A separate single-read 150-cycle Illumina NextSeq 550 flow cell was used to sequence each immunoSEQ 96-well plate. As for how the authors treated the data: Because the immunoSEQ output held only junctional sequences and lacked quality scores, the filtering could not match the filtering applied to full-length reads. Sequences were annotated with PyIR, a Python wrapper for IgBLAST v1.9, using IMGT germline references to assign V/J genes and CDR3. Reads with weak V/J assignments (E-value above 1e-6), missing CDR3, stop codons, out-of-frame junctions, or ambiguous translated residues were removed. V3J clonotypes were defined as sequences sharing an identical inferred V gene, J gene, and CDR3 amino acid sequence. To compute the percentage overlap between repertoires, the number of shared unique clonotypes was divided by the size of the smaller repertoire. Three approaches were used to assess repertoire richness: RTK rarefaction, the Chao1 estimator, and Recon v2.1 estimates of unobserved clonotypes. For all TCRbeta clonotypes obtained by the gDNA method from four donors, generation probabilities were computed with OLGA. Held by TCRdb, this immuneACCESS table contains in-frame sequences only and omits some clones. Under half of the omission traces to an unresolved V gene where checked; the cause of the rest is unknown. V and J calls and clone size are as listed in that table; D and trimming were resolved from the DNA. This sample comprises around 980,000 clones, about four fifths of them detected only once. The ten largest clonotypes hold more than 0.55% of the sample.

Sequences were obtained from memory CD4+ T cells from PBMCs. This specimen's cell subset or site label, per the study, means: CD45RA-negative fraction. The receptor's source is a man younger than 35 in good health. Some clones in this sample may be carry-over from other donors' samples.

The CDR3 protein is CASSLGGTRTYEQYF. The DNA sequence follows: TGTGCCAGCAGCTTAGGCGGGACTAGAACCTACGAGCAGTACTTC. The chain is made from TRBV7-8 and TRBJ2-7; the central 8 bases match TRBD2. The CDR3 goes from the cysteine to the phenylalanine over 15 residues. Of the read, only the CDR3 DNA is kept; its 45 bases are in frame from base 1. After removal of 1 base from V and 2 bases from J, the junction retains 4 bases not matched to a gene. The germline V gene provides CDR1 SGHVS and CDR2 FQNEAQ.